The sequence of this TCR beta chain was determined in a study of blood T cell repertoires in COVID-19. In the authors' workflow: Reference gene primer amplification gave nucleated cell count estimates. The protocol was immunoSEQ multiplex PCR, while the TCRdb copy is restricted to in-frame clones and leaves out a portion. Clonal size and the V and J genes are those of that table, whereas D and trimming came from the DNA. The table lists roughly 150,000 clones, 80% to 90% of them singletons. Sequencing used peripheral blood. This receptor was taken from a woman between 65 and 79 years old with acute or convalescent COVID-19.

The CDR3 reads CASSTPNRDEQYF. Here the CDR3 DNA reads TGTGCCAGCAGTACTCCAAACAGGGACGAGCAGTACTTC. V gene TRBV27 combines with J gene TRBJ2-7; D perhaps matches TRBD1 (6 bases). Trimming took 5 bases from V and 5 from J, leaving 13 bases between them. Germline V gene sequence: CDR1 MNHEY, CDR2 SMNVEV (reference sequence). This CDR3 is built from 13 residues.